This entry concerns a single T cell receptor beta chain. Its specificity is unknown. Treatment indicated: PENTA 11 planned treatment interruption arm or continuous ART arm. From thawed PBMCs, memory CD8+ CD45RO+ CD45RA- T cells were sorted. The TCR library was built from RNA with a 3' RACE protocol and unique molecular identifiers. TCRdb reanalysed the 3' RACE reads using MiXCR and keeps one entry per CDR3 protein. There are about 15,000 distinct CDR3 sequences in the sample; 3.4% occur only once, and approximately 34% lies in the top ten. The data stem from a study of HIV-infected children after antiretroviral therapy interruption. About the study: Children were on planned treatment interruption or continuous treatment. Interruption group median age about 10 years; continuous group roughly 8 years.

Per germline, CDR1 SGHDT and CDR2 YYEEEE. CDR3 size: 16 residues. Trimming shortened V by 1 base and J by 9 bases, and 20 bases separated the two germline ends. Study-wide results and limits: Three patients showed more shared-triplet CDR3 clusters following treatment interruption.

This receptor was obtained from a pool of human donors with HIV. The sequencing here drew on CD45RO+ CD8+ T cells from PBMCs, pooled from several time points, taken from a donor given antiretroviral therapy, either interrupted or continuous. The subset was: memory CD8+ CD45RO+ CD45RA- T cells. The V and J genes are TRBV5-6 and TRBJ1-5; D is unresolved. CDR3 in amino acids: CASSLSWVRDAWPQHF. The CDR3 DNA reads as TGTGCCAGCAGCTTGTCTTGGGTTAGGGATGCTTGGCCCCAGCATTTT.